This T cell receptor beta chain comes out of a study of blood T cell repertoires in COVID-19 (TCRdb year 2020). Study-wide context: The collaborator samples originated in the United States, Italy and Spain and spanned the acute and convalescent phases of COVID-19. The prospective study material was composed of cDNA or gDNA derived from T cells, B-cell-depleted T cells, or PBMCs. Subjects who had been exposed to COVID-19, were actively infected with it, or had recovered from it provided the deeply sampled blood TCRbeta repertoires that made up the dataset. The repertoires were made available in a free public database intended to serve as a resource for research on the immune response to SARS-CoV-2. The samples were drawn from two sources: the first 160 participants of the ongoing ImmuneRACE study, and fewer than 1,500 subjects contributed by 6 global collaborators. Nearly every sample came with metadata listing a de-identified subject ID, COVID-19 status, age in years and sex. HLA class I and class II types, where available, came from metadata supplied by the sample provider rather than from assay-based typing. Overall results and qualifications from the work: How much clinical and demographic metadata was included differed by source and by participant, and the metadata was provided uncurated.

Worth noting for this clone: Its antigen remains undetermined. The record has no base qualities; no much larger clone is one base away.

TCRbeta CDR3 regions were amplified from genomic DNA using the immunoSEQ Assay, a bias-controlled multiplex PCR. The paper's processing steps were these. Nucleated cell counts per sample were estimated from amplification of reference gene primers within the assay. Sequence reads were collapsed and filtered to measure the absolute abundance of every unique TCRbeta CDR3 rearrangement. For each sample, productive Simpson clonality was calculated by taking the square root of Simpson's diversity index across productive rearrangements. As stored in TCRdb, this immuneACCESS dataset retains in-frame rearrangements with V and J assigned. A fraction of the clones does not appear; measured against another copy, unresolved V genes explain less than half of the discrepancy, and the remainder lacks a known reason. Clone size and the V and J calls come from that table; the DNA yielded D and trimming. The sample has approximately 260,000 clones on record, 86% of them singletons. The ten biggest clones cover around 3.6% of the sample.

Whole blood was collected in K2EDTA tubes by collaborating institutions according to the institutions' own protocols. For TCRbeta analysis, collaborators shipped samples as frozen whole blood, isolated PBMCs, or DNA extracted from either of those sample types. The clonotype comes from a man in his late teens or twenties with active or convalescent COVID-19. Sequenced input: peripheral blood.

The nucleotides are TGTGCCAGCAGTCCACTAGGGACAGGGGGAAGTTATAATTCACCCCTCCACTTT. Translation gives CASSPLGTGGSYNSPLHF. Recombination connected TRBV25-1 to TRBJ1-6, with 11 bases in between that match TRBD1. The CDR3 measures 18 amino acids from cysteine to phenylalanine. The read is trimmed to its CDR3 DNA, 54 bases read in frame from base 1. The V end gives up 5 bases and the J end 4 bases, leaving 10 bases in the junction not matched to a gene. CDR1 and CDR2, looked up from the germline V gene, are MGHDK and SYGVNS.